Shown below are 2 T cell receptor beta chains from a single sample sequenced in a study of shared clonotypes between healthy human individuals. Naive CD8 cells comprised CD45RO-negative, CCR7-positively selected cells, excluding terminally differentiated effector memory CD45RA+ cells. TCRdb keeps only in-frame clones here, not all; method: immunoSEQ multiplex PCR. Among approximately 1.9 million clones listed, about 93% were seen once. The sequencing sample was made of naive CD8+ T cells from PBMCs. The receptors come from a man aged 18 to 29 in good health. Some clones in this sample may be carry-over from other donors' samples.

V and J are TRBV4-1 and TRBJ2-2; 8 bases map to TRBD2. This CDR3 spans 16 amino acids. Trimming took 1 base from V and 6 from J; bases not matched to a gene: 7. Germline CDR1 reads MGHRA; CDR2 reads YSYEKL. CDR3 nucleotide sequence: TGCGCCAGCAGCCAAGTCGCCGGGAGGGCGGCCGGGGAGCTGTTTTTT. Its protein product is CASSQVAGRAAGELFF.

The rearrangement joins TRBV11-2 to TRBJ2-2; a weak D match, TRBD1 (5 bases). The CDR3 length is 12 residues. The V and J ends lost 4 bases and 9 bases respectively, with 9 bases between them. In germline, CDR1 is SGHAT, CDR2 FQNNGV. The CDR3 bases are TGTGCCAGCAGCTCAGGGAACTGGGAGCTGTTTTTT. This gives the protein CASSSGNWELFF. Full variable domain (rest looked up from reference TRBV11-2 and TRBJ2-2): EAGVAQSPRYKIIEKRQSVAFWCNPISGHATLYWYQQILGQGPKLLIQFQNNGVVDDSQLPKDRFSAERLKGVDSTLKIQPAKLEDSAVYLCASSSGNWELFFGEGSRLTVL.